The 32 T cell receptor beta chains below come from one sample, sequenced in a study of cytomegalovirus exposure and HLA in healthy donors. PCR was performed using 60 Vbeta and 13 Jbeta primers. Method: immunoSEQ multiplex PCR; TCRdb's copy keeps in-frame clones and lacks some. The table shows 150,000 to 200,000 clones, with just under 80% occurring only once. Sequencing input: PBMCs. The source is a woman in her 30s in good health and CMV-seropositive.

The table lists this clone with a count of one. The chain couples TRBV27 to TRBJ2-6; weak D call: TRBD2 (5 bases). Germline V CDR1 and CDR2: MNHEY, SMNVEV (reference sequence). The CDR3 has 16 amino acids. Trimming took 5 bases from V and 0 from J, leaving 11 bases between them. The CDR3: CASSEDFNSGANVLTF. CDR3 bases: TGTGCCAGCAGTGAGGACTTTAACTCTGGGGCCAACGTCCTGACTTTC.

The chain links TRBV6-5 to TRBJ2-2; 7 bases match TRBD2. The CDR3 sequence is 15 residues long. With V trimmed by 4 bases and J by 3 bases, 5 bases remained unmatched. Germline V gene data show CDR1 as MNHEY and CDR2 as SVGAGI. For the CDR3, the DNA is TGTGCCAGCAGTTGGCGGGGAGGGGACACCGGGGAGCTGTTTTTT. Amino acids: CASSWRGGDTGELFF.

This chain uses TRBV18 with TRBJ2-7; TRBD1 is a possible D gene (5 bases). The germline V gene has CDR1 KGHSH and CDR2 LQKENI. The CDR3 is 17 residues long. V lost 1 base to trimming and J lost 0 bases, with 16 bases between them. The CDR3 nucleotides are TGTGCCAGCTCACCACAGTTTTCGGACATCCCCTCCTACGAGCAGTACTTC. Translation: CASSPQFSDIPSYEQYF.

The chain combines TRBV6-5 with TRBJ2-5; D is perhaps TRBD1 (5 bases). The CDR3 is made up of 11 amino acids. The germline gives CDR1 MNHEY, CDR2 SVGAGI. The V end was cut by 7 bases, the J end by 4 bases, with 7 bases between. Written as DNA, the CDR3 is TGTGCCAGCATAGGGGTAGAGACCCAGTACTTC. It encodes CASIGVETQYF.

The chain carries TRBV28 and TRBJ2-2, with 16 bases aligning to TRBD2. With V trimmed by 6 bases and J by 4 bases, 11 bases remained unmatched. There are 19 residues in the CDR3. The germline gives CDR1 MDHEN, CDR2 SYDVKM. Written as DNA, the CDR3 is TGTGCCAGCAGGTTAACCGGGACTAGCGGGAGGGCCGGCACCGGGGAGCTGTTTTTT. Protein sequence: CASRLTGTSGRAGTGELFF.

The table lists this clone with a few counts. The chain carries TRBV7-9 and TRBJ2-7; D is undetermined. Germline CDR1 and CDR2: SEHNR and FQNEAQ (reference sequence). This CDR3 region has 14 residues. The V end lost 1 base, the J end lost 2 bases, and 9 bases lay between the germline ends. The DNA for the CDR3 is TGTGCCAGCAGCTTAGAAGGTGGAGCCTACGAGCAGTACTTC. Amino acids: CASSLEGGAYEQYF.

This clone was found once. The V gene is TRBV5-4, the J gene TRBJ2-7, with 8 bases lining up with TRBD1. From germline, CDR1 is SGHNT and CDR2 YYREEE (reference sequence). V dropped 0 bases and J dropped 4; count of bases not matched to a gene: 12. There are 17 residues in the CDR3. The CDR3 protein is CASSLAEWTGLGYEQYF. DNA of the CDR3: TGTGCCAGCAGCTTGGCCGAATGGACAGGGTTAGGGTACGAGCAGTACTTC.

The rearrangement links TRBV9 to TRBJ2-7, with TRBD2 matching 9 bases. Germline trimming cut 7 bases from V and 4 bases from J; bases unmatched to any gene: 18. This CDR3 comprises 17 residues. Germline V gives CDR1 SGDLS, CDR2 YYNGEE. In nucleotides, the CDR3 is TGTGCCAGCTCCTGGAAACCTTTGGCTAGCGGGACTTACGAGCAGTACTTC. The encoded protein is CASSWKPLASGTYEQYF.

The chain is built from TRBV4-3 and TRBJ2-2, with TRBD2 matching 8 bases. Germline-derived CDR1 and CDR2 are LGHNA and YSLEER. Losses at the gene ends were 0 bases for V and 6 bases for J; bases not matched to a gene: 3. The CDR3 spans 15 residues. CDR3 DNA: TGCGCCAGCAGCCAAGACGCGGGGGGTGCCGGGGAGCTGTTTTTT. Translating it yields CASSQDAGGAGELFF.

This clone came up many times. The rearrangement uses TRBV18 and TRBJ2-1; 8 nucleotides agree with TRBD1. This CDR3 comprises 15 residues. Germline-derived CDR1 and CDR2 are KGHSH and LQKENI. V was clipped by 1 base and J by 4 bases; unmatched bases: 3. CDR3 in DNA: TGTGCCAGCTCACCACGGGACAGGAGTTACAATGAGCAGTTCTTC. The encoded protein is CASSPRDRSYNEQFF.

V gene TRBV6-6 combines with J gene TRBJ1-2, with 9 bases aligning to TRBD1. J was trimmed by 8 bases and V by 0 bases; bases with no gene match: 10. This CDR3 has 16 amino acids. The germline gives CDR1 MNHNY, CDR2 SVGAGI (reference sequence). The DNA for the CDR3 is TGTGCCAGCAGTTACTCGAAACTCGGGACAGGGTACGGCTACACCTTC. Amino acids: CASSYSKLGTGYGYTF.

The chain couples TRBV4-1 to TRBJ2-5, with TRBD2 identical over 11 bases. The CDR3 length is 16 residues. CDR1 and CDR2 from the germline V gene are MGHRA and YSYEKL. The ends lost 0 bases at V and 5 bases at J; junction bases unmatched: 5. The CDR3 loop is CASSQESSGGTETQYF. CDR3 in DNA: TGCGCCAGCAGCCAAGAATCTAGCGGGGGGACGGAGACCCAGTACTTC.

The chain uses TRBV29-1 and TRBJ1-5; a possible D gene is TRBD1 (5 bases). V was pared by 5 bases and J by 4 bases, with 12 bases between. The CDR3 is 13 residues long. Per germline, CDR1 SQVTM and CDR2 ANQGSEA. The CDR3 DNA reads as TGCAGCGTTAAGGGGCCGGGTAATCAGCCCCAGCATTTT. Amino acid sequence: CSVKGPGNQPQHF.

In nucleotides, the CDR3 is TGTGCCAGCAGCCAACAGGGGGCCGTGCAGTACTTC. It translates to CASSQQGAVQYF. The V gene is TRBV28, the J gene TRBJ2-7; TRBD1 matches at 9 bases. Germline CDR1 is MDHEN and CDR2 is SYDVKM. With 6 bases clipped from V and 9 bases from J, the junction kept 6 bases outside the gene matches. This CDR3 contains 12 residues.

V usage is TRBV27 and J usage is TRBJ2-7; 8 positions agree with TRBD1. This CDR3 spans 16 amino acids. Per the germline V gene, CDR1 is MNHEY and CDR2 is SMNVEV (reference sequence). Trimming removed 0 bases from V and 2 bases from J; junction bases left unmatched: 6. Here the CDR3 reads CASSLSTGTGPYEQYF. The DNA of the CDR3 is TGTGCCAGCAGTTTATCGACCGGGACAGGACCCTACGAGCAGTACTTC.

The gene calls are TRBV5-1 and TRBJ2-2; D may be TRBD2 (7 bases). Deletions cut 4 bases from V and 6 bases from J, with 19 bases between. The germline V gene has CDR1 SGHRS and CDR2 YFSETQ. The CDR3 is 16 residues long. DNA of the CDR3: TGCGCCAGCAGCCCAAAGAGGGGGGGCGGAGCCGGGGAGCTGTTTTTT. Its translation: CASSPKRGGGAGELFF. The entire variable domain, with the rest obtained from reference TRBV5-1 and TRBJ2-2, is as follows: KAGVTQTPRYLIKTRGQQVTLSCSPISGHRSVSWYQQTPGQGLQFLFEYFSETQRNKGNFPGRFSGRQFSNSRSEMNVSTLELGDSALYLCASSPKRGGGAGELFFGEGSRLTVL.

The V gene is TRBV27, the J gene TRBJ2-1, with D possibly matching TRBD2 (6 bases). The CDR3 is 14 residues long. Trimming left V 3 bases short and J 5 bases short, with 11 bases between. Germline CDR1 is MNHEY and CDR2 is SMNVEV (reference sequence). CDR3 sequence (DNA): TGTGCCAGCAGTTTCCCGGGGGTTAACAATGAGCAGTTCTTC. Its translation is CASSFPGVNNEQFF.

The chain carries TRBV5-1 and TRBJ1-5; possibly TRBD1 for D (5 bases). The CDR3 sequence is 15 residues long. From germline, CDR1 is SGHRS and CDR2 YFSETQ. V lost 1 base and J 0 bases, leaving 8 bases between the germline ends. CDR3 nucleotide sequence: TGCGCCAGCAGCTTGTTCGGGGGTAGCAATCAGCCCCAGCATTTT. Protein: CASSLFGGSNQPQHF.

The gene calls are TRBV19 and TRBJ1-5; perhaps TRBD1 as D (5 bases). The length of the CDR3 is 16 residues. Per the germline V gene, CDR1 is LNHDA and CDR2 is SQIVND (reference sequence). Trimming removed 1 base from V and 4 bases from J, with 14 bases in between. The CDR3 DNA follows: TGTGCCAGTAGTATAGCCGGGGGGAAAGTTAATCAGCCCCAGCATTTT. It yields the protein CASSIAGGKVNQPQHF.

This chain uses TRBV27 with TRBJ2-7, with 10 bases matching TRBD1. This CDR3 region has 14 residues. Germline V gives CDR1 MNHEY, CDR2 SMNVEV (reference sequence). V lost 5 bases and J lost 6; bases outside the gene matches: 7. CDR3 residues: CASSATGTGAEQYF. The CDR3, as DNA: TGTGCCAGCAGTGCCACCGGGACAGGGGCCGAGCAGTACTTC.

Comment on this clone: One end of the junction fails to match germline, which may point to a read error. The gene calls are TRBV6-1 and TRBJ2-7; the match to TRBD1 covers 8 bases. Germline CDR1 MNHNS, CDR2 SASEGT. The CDR3 length is 14 residues. The CDR3 DNA follows: TGTGCCAGCAGTGCAATACCTCAGGGGGCGGGATGGGGCTTC. Residues: CASSAIPQGAGWGF.

The rearrangement links TRBV19 to TRBJ2-7; a possible D gene is TRBD1 (6 bases). Trimming removed 1 base at V and 0 bases at J, with 10 bases between. Per the germline V gene, CDR1 is LNHDA and CDR2 is SQIVND (reference sequence). The CDR3 totals 15 residues. Here the CDR3 DNA reads TGTGCCAGTAGTATAGGACAGGCCAGCTCCTACGAGCAGTACTTC. Translation gives CASSIGQASSYEQYF.

A single count supports this clone. The chain has TRBV7-9 and TRBJ1-1, with a weak D call TRBD1 (6 bases). The germline V gene has CDR1 SEHNR and CDR2 FQNEAQ (reference sequence). There are 12 residues in the CDR3. Trimming removed 5 bases from V and 9 bases from J, with 13 bases in between. This chain's CDR3 is CASSEQGAQAFF. The CDR3 coding sequence is TGTGCCAGCAGCGAACAGGGAGCTCAAGCTTTCTTT.

This chain connects TRBV13 to TRBJ2-2; 9 positions agree with TRBD2. After removal of 5 bases from V and 1 base from J, the junction contained 5 bases not matched to a gene. Germline loops: CDR1 PRHDT, CDR2 FYEKMQ (reference sequence). This CDR3 region has 16 residues. The DNA for the CDR3 is TGTGCCAGCAGCCTTAGCGGGGGACGGAACACCGGGGAGCTGTTTTTT. Amino acids: CASSLSGGRNTGELFF.

V usage is TRBV7-9 and J usage is TRBJ2-3, with 9 bases that match TRBD1. The CDR3 is 16 amino acids. CDR1 and CDR2 from the germline V gene are SEHNR and FQNEAQ (reference sequence). The V and J ends lost 8 bases and 4 bases, in that order; junction bases with no gene match: 13. The CDR3 nucleotides read TGTGCCAGCCCCCCAAGTCCGGGACAGGGTCCAGATACGCAGTATTTT. Amino acid sequence: CASPPSPGQGPDTQYF.

CDR3 protein: CASSVLTRPPYEQYF. Written as DNA, the CDR3 is TGTGCCAGCAGCGTCCTGACTAGACCGCCCTACGAGCAGTACTTC. The chain uses TRBV11-2 and TRBJ2-7, with a tentative D call TRBD2 (6 bases). The CDR3 consists of 15 residues. Germline V gene data show CDR1 as SGHAT and CDR2 as FQNNGV. Trimming stripped 5 bases from V and 2 bases from J, with 16 bases between.

J is TRBJ1-2 and V is TRBV6-5; D gene uncertain. The CDR3 extends over 13 amino acids. Germline V gene data show CDR1 as MNHEY and CDR2 as SVGAGI. Trimming took off 6 bases at V and 6 bases at J, with 14 bases between the two ends. The CDR3 DNA follows: TGTGCCAGCAGGACGGAGGATGTTGATGGCTACACCTTC. It encodes CASRTEDVDGYTF.

There are a few counts of this clone. The chain uses TRBV10-1 and TRBJ1-1; 7 nucleotides match TRBD1. This CDR3 contains 11 residues. CDR1 and CDR2 (germline): WNHNN, SYGVQD (reference sequence). V was clipped by 6 bases and J by 9 bases; unmatched bases: 4. In DNA, the CDR3 is TGCGCCAGCAGCTTACAGGGGCAAGCTTTCTTT. It yields the protein CASSLQGQAFF.

About this clone: At one of its ends the junction is not consistent with the germline gene, which may arise from a read error. This chain joins TRBV7-9 and TRBJ2-1; 11 bases map to TRBD2. This CDR3 region has 14 residues. The germline V gene has CDR1 SEHNR and CDR2 FQNEAQ (reference sequence). For the CDR3, the DNA is TGTTCCAGCAGCTTGGGGACTAGCGGCAATGAGCAGTTCTTC. Protein sequence: CSSSLGTSGNEQFF.

The chain combines TRBV5-4 with TRBJ2-3; 13 bases match TRBD2. CDR1 is SGHNT, CDR2 YYREEE, per germline (reference sequence). The CDR3 consists of 18 residues. Trimming at V came to 3 bases and at J to 6 bases, leaving 13 bases not matched to a gene. CDR3 sequence (DNA): TGTGCCAGCAGCTCTACTAGCGGGGGGGCCTTTGGGTACGATACGCAGTATTTT. It translates to CASSSTSGGAFGYDTQYF.

The chain recombines TRBV6-5 with TRBJ1-2; D gene ambiguous. The CDR3 runs to 13 residues. The germline V gene encodes CDR1 MNHEY and CDR2 SVGAGI. V was clipped by 3 bases and J by 0 bases, with 5 bases between them. DNA for the CDR3: TGTGCCAGCAGTTATGGAGCTAACTATGGCTACACCTTC. Protein sequence: CASSYGANYGYTF.

The gene calls are TRBV6-5 and TRBJ1-1; 10 bases align to TRBD1. Germline V lookup: CDR1 MNHEY, CDR2 SVGAGI. The CDR3 covers 14 residues. J lost 1 base, V lost 6 bases, and 2 bases had no gene match. CDR3 DNA: TGTGCCAGCAGCAGACAGGGGGCGAACACTGAAGCTTTCTTT. Translation gives CASSRQGANTEAFF.